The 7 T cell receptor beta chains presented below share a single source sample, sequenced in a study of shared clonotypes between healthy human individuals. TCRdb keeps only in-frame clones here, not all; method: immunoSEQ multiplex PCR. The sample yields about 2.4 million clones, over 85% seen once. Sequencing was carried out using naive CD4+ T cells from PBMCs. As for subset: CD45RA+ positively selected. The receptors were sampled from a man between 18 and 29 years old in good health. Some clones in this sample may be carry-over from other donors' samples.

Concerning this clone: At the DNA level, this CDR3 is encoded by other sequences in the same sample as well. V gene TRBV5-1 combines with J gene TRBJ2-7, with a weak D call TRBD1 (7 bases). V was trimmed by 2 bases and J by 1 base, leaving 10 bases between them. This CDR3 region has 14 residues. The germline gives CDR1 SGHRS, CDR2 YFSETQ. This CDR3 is CASSFSGGSYEQYF. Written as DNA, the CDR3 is TGCGCCAGCAGCTTCTCAGGGGGGTCCTACGAGCAGTACTTC.

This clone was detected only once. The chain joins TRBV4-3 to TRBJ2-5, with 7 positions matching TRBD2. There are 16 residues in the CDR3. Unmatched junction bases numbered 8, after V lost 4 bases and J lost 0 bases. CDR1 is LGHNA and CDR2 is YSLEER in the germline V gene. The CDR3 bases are TGCGCCAGCAGCCTAACCGTCGGGAGGTACCAAGAGACCCAGTACTTC. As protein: CASSLTVGRYQETQYF.

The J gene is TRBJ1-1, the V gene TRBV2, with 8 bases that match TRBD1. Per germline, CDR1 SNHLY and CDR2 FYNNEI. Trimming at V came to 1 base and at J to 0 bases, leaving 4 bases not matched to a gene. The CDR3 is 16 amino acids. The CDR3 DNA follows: TGTGCCAGCAGTGAAGAAAGGACAGGGCTGAACACTGAAGCTTTCTTT. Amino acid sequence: CASSEERTGLNTEAFF.

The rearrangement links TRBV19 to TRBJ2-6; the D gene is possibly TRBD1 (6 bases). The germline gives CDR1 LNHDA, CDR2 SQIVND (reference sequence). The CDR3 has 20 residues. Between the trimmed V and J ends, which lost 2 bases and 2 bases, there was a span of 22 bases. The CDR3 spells CASSISWFEGVRPGANVLTF. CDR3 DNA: TGTGCCAGTAGTATATCGTGGTTTGAGGGGGTAAGACCTGGGGCCAACGTCCTGACTTTC.

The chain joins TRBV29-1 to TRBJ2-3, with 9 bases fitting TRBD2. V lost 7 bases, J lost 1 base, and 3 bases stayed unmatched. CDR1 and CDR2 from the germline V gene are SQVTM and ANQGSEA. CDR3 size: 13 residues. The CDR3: CSERTSGTDTQYF. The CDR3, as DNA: TGCAGCGAGAGGACTAGCGGCACAGATACGCAGTATTTT.

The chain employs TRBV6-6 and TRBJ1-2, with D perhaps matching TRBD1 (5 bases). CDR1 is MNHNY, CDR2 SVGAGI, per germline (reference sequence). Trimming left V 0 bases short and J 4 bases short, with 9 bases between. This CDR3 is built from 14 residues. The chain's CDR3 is CASSYSGGTYGYTF. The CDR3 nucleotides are TGTGCCAGCAGTTACTCAGGAGGGACCTATGGCTACACCTTC.

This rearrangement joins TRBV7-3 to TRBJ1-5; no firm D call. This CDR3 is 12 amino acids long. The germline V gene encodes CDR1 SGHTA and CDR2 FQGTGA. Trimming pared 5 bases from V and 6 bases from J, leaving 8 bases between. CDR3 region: CASSEYSQPQHF. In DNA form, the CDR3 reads TGTGCCAGCAGCGAATATTCTCAGCCCCAGCATTTT.